These T cell receptor beta chains were read from a single sample in a study of T cell responses to AZD1222 COVID-19 vaccine. Measured with immunoSEQ multiplex PCR; TCRdb has only the in-frame clones, and not every one. The sample includes about 130,000 clones, around 87% of them seen just once. Here the sequenced sample was peripheral blood, taken on day 0 of AZD1222 vaccination. These receptors were taken from an adult in good health. The CDR3 runs from the conserved cysteine through the conserved F or W. The D gene is left open where the match is weak. Clone size appears in some rows only: once, few, many, or a class for an expanded clone.

j_call d_call clone_size cdr3_length v_call cdr3_aa cdr3_nt
TRBJ1-3 . . 15 TRBV18 CASSPLASSGNTIYF TGTGCCAGCTCACCTTTAGCGAGCTCTGGAAACACCATATATTTT
TRBJ1-2 . few 16 TRBV7-8 CASSLDRGRGPYGYTF TGTGCCAGCAGCTTAGATCGGGGGCGCGGTCCCTATGGCTACACCTTC
TRBJ2-7 . . 14 TRBV5-1 CASTPGPANPEQYF TGCGCCAGCACCCCGGGACCCGCGAACCCCGAGCAGTACTTC
TRBJ2-2 . . 18 TRBV5-4 CASSLEGFGQMGTGELFF TGTGCCAGCAGCTTGGAAGGCTTCGGCCAGATGGGTACCGGGGAGCTGTTTTTT
TRBJ2-4 . . 15 TRBV4-2 CASSQDQGFQNIQYF TGTGCCAGCAGCCAAGATCAAGGTTTTCAAAACATTCAGTACTTC
TRBJ2-5 . . 11 TRBV5-8 CASSFAETQYF TGTGCCAGCAGCTTCGCGGAGACCCAGTACTTC
TRBJ2-3 . . 15 TRBV6-1 CASSEARDRRDTQYF TGTGCCAGCAGTGAAGCTAGAGACCGACGGGATACGCAGTATTTT
TRBJ2-7 TRBD1 once 15 TRBV10-3 CAISVGTGGAYEQYF TGTGCCATCAGTGTTGGGACAGGGGGAGCCTACGAGCAGTACTTC
TRBJ1-5 . . 13 TRBV28 CASLGQVGQPQHF TGTGCCAGCTTAGGGCAGGTTGGGCAGCCCCAGCATTTT
TRBJ2-7 TRBD2 . 15 TRBV4-1 CASSLVAGGPGEQYF TGCGCCAGCAGCCTGGTAGCGGGAGGGCCGGGGGAGCAGTACTTC
TRBJ2-7 . once 12 TRBV28 CASSLLLYEQYF TGTGCCAGCAGTCTTCTCCTCTACGAGCAGTACTTC
TRBJ1-4 . . 15 TRBV19 CASSIKRANREKLFF TGTGCCAGTAGTATTAAAAGGGCAAATCGTGAAAAACTGTTTTTT
TRBJ2-3 . . 14 TRBV6-5 CASSYAGTTDTQYF TGTGCCAGCAGTTACGCCGGGACCACAGATACGCAGTATTTT
TRBJ2-3 . . 15 TRBV7-2 CASSFRDQPPDTQYF TGTGCCAGCAGCTTCCGGGACCAGCCGCCAGATACGCAGTATTTT
TRBJ2-3 . few 12 TRBV3-1/TRBV3-2 CASSGTTDTQYF TGTGCCAGCAGCGGGACCACAGATACGCAGTATTTT
TRBJ2-7 . . 15 TRBV7-2 CASSLAVGTPGEQYF TGTGCCAGCAGCTTAGCGGTAGGTACCCCAGGAGAGCAGTACTTC
TRBJ2-2 TRBD1 . 15 TRBV5-1 CASSSGQGDTGELFF TGCGCCAGCAGCTCAGGACAGGGGGACACCGGGGAGCTGTTTTTT
TRBJ1-2 . . 15 TRBV15 CATSSLGIHNNGYTF TGTGCCACCAGCAGCTTGGGAATTCACAACAATGGCTACACCTTC
TRBJ2-3 . . 16 TRBV15 CATSREGGLRKDTQYF TGTGCCACCAGCAGGGAGGGGGGACTGAGGAAGGATACGCAGTATTTT
TRBJ1-5 TRBD1 few 16 TRBV6-2/TRBV6-3 CASSRRQGSGNQPQHF TGTGCCAGCAGCCGAAGACAGGGGTCGGGCAATCAGCCCCAGCATTTT
TRBJ2-7 TRBD2 once 15 TRBV10-3 CAISGLAGGNYEQYF TGTGCCATCAGTGGGCTAGCGGGAGGGAACTACGAGCAGTACTTC
TRBJ2-4 TRBD1 . 18 TRBV18 CASSPSLAVWGQGNIQYF TGTGCCAGCTCACCGTCACTCGCGGTTTGGGGACAGGGAAACATTCAGTACTTC
TRBJ2-7 . . 13 TRBV11-2 CASSSSGTYEQYF TGTGCCAGCAGTTCGAGCGGAACCTACGAGCAGTACTTC
TRBJ2-7 . . 13 TRBV27 CASSWTSKHEQYF TGTGCCAGCAGTTGGACCTCTAAACACGAGCAGTACTTC
TRBJ2-3 TRBD2 . 15 TRBV4-2 CATSLSGSNTDTQYF TGTGCCACCTCTCTTAGCGGGAGTAACACAGATACGCAGTATTTT
TRBJ1-2 . . 14 TRBV6-2/TRBV6-3 CASTPGQTYYGYTF TGTGCCAGCACCCCCGGCCAGACCTACTATGGCTACACCTTC
TRBJ1-1 TRBD1 . 13 TRBV11-2 CASSPRQGTEAFF TGTGCCAGCAGCCCCCGACAGGGCACTGAAGCTTTCTTT
TRBJ1-5 TRBD1 once 17 TRBV6-1 CASSETDRETVSQPQHF TGTGCCAGCAGTGAAACGGACAGGGAGACTGTTAGTCAGCCCCAGCATTTT
TRBJ2-7 TRBD2 . 15 TRBV9 CASSVGAGGAYEQYF TGTGCCAGCAGCGTCGGGGCGGGAGGGGCCTACGAGCAGTACTTC
TRBJ2-7 . once 16 TRBV7-8 CASSFLQGGLSYEQYF TGTGCCAGCAGTTTCCTACAGGGGGGACTATCCTACGAGCAGTACTTC
TRBJ2-2 . . 12 TRBV18 CASSPATGELFF TGTGCCAGCTCACCGGCCACCGGGGAGCTGTTTTTT
TRBJ1-6 . . 13 TRBV27 CASRISQDSPLHF TGTGCCAGCAGAATATCACAGGATTCACCCCTCCACTTT
TRBJ2-5 TRBD2 . 14 TRBV30 CAWTLGTRGETQYF TGTGCCTGGACTCTCGGCACGCGGGGGGAGACCCAGTACTTC
TRBJ1-2 . . 14 TRBV7-9 CASRPWLKNYGYTF TGTGCCAGCCGGCCCTGGCTAAAAAACTATGGCTACACCTTC
TRBJ2-7 TRBD1 . 13 TRBV27 CASMLGTGGEQYF TGTGCCAGCATGCTCGGGACAGGGGGGGAGCAGTACTTC
TRBJ2-7 TRBD1 few 14 TRBV29-1 CSVLGGTALYEQYF TGCAGCGTCCTGGGTGGGACAGCACTCTACGAGCAGTACTTC
TRBJ2-7 TRBD1 . 14 TRBV18 CASSLGQGFQEQYF TGTGCCAGCTCACTCGGACAGGGGTTTCAGGAGCAGTACTTC
TRBJ2-1 . . 16 TRBV18 CASSPPTQSPVNEQFF TGTGCCAGCTCACCACCGACTCAATCACCAGTAAATGAGCAGTTCTTC
TRBJ2-3 TRBD2 . 16 TRBV19 CASSSSGLAGTDTQYF TGTGCCAGTAGTTCCTCGGGACTAGCGGGCACAGATACGCAGTATTTT
TRBJ2-3 TRBD1 . 14 TRBV10-3 CAIRQGISTDTQYF TGTGCCATCCGACAGGGGATTAGCACAGATACGCAGTATTTT
TRBJ1-3 . once 13 TRBV5-5 CASSAGQGNTIYF TGTGCCAGCAGCGCGGGGCAGGGGAACACCATATATTTT
TRBJ2-1 TRBD1 . 15 TRBV27 CASSHDGQGPNEQFF TGTGCCAGCAGTCACGACGGACAGGGACCCAATGAGCAGTTCTTC
TRBJ1-1 TRBD1 . 14 TRBV5-1 CASSGSGTGSEAFF TGCGCCAGCAGCGGCTCCGGGACAGGGTCTGAAGCTTTCTTT
TRBJ1-2 TRBD1 . 14 TRBV19 CAVGSGTGGVGYTF TGTGCCGTAGGCTCCGGGACAGGAGGTGTAGGCTACACCTTC
TRBJ2-7 . . 15 TRBV4-1 CASSPSATISYEQYF TGCGCCAGCAGCCCCAGCGCTACCATTTCCTACGAGCAGTACTTC